Below, one T cell receptor beta chain is given with its context. The specificity of this receptor is unknown. Qualities for individual bases were not recorded, and no much larger clone is one base off. The data were taken from a study of beta chain features in type 1 diabetes (dated by TCRdb to the late 2010s). In terms of the full investigation: Mean age, gender distribution, total cell number and subset yield did not differ between patients and healthy donors. A total of around 110,000,000 sorted cells were examined across all samples, and a strong correlation was observed between cell number per subset and RNA yield. The study compared the TCRB repertoires of sorted circulating CD4+ T cell subsets in recently diagnosed type 1 diabetes patients with those in matched healthy donors. Naive and central memory subsets were obtained from all 30 or so donors, but regulatory and stem cell-like memory subsets were isolated from only 8 patients and roughly 8 healthy donors.

Each donor gave one peripheral blood draw, averaging approximately 0.12 L, which was collected into heparinised tubes. Using a panel that included CD45RO, CCR7, CD25, CD127, CD95 and CD27, naive, central memory, regulatory and stem cell-like memory CD4+ T cells were sorted on a BD FACSAria II. Purity was above 95% for every sorted population. PBMCs were separated immediately by Lymphoprep density gradient centrifugation and were stained directly, without being cultured. To minimize batch effects, samples were stained and sorted in pairs, one healthy donor with one patient per experiment. Counted from cysteine to phenylalanine, this CDR3 has 13 amino acids. The sequence is cut down to CDR3 DNA, 39 bases in frame from base 1. CDR1 and CDR2 are read off the germline V gene (reference sequence) as LNHNV and YYDKDF. Germline trimming amounts to 3 bases on V and 3 bases on J, with 1 as the count of junction bases outside the gene matches.

All of the isolated RNA was reverse transcribed with the High Capacity cDNA Reverse Transcription Kit, so expressed TCRB transcripts were sequenced. Deep immunoSEQ sequencing was applied to naive, central memory and regulatory T cell samples, giving an average of about 3.4 million total reads per sample. Sorted cells were lysed in RLT buffer, and RNA was extracted using DNase-treated RNeasy Micro or Mini kits according to cell number. To prevent cross-contamination, each cell subset was processed individually, whereas patient and healthy donor samples were processed jointly. The immunoSEQ multiplex PCR was used to amplify TCRB sequences from cDNA, generating 87-bp fragments that spanned the CDR3 region. Sequencing of the amplicons was done on the Illumina HiSeq platform. The original pipeline was this. Synthetic template baselines were used to correct PCR bias computationally, reads within Hamming distance 2 were collapsed together, and singletons that could not be merged were discarded. By aligning reads against IMGT, V, D and J genes, CDR3 length, and insertions or deletions at six rearrangement sites were assigned. Within each subset, clonotype counts were normalized to sorted cell number, after which true diversity and Gini coefficients were computed with the tcR R package. The overlap coefficient, calculated on TCRB nucleotide sequences, was used to measure repertoire sharing. Out-of-frame TCRB sequences from naive cells were analyzed as a proxy for the pre-selection repertoire. TCRdb obtained this table from immuneACCESS and retained in-frame rearrangements with V and J assigned. These tables miss some clones; where compared with another copy, unresolved V genes account for less than half of the shortfall, and the remainder is unexplained. That table furnishes V, J and clone size, whereas the DNA furnished D and trimming. The sample has approximately 250,000 clones on record, 24% of them singletons. 0.012% of the sample lies in the top ten.

Paper-wide results and their limitations: The naive, central memory and regulatory TCRB repertoires appeared to resemble one another more closely among patients than among healthy donors. Because cDNA was sequenced instead of genomic DNA, highly expressing activated cells could be over-represented, though the groups showed no difference in activation or CD3 levels. Because small numbers of individuals were included in the HLA sub-analyses, any influence of HLA type on TCRB rearrangement was left unresolved. PCR may preferentially amplify shorter templates, but because patient and control samples were amplified and corrected together, any resulting skew would affect both groups equally. Patients with type 1 diabetes made fewer insertions and deleted more nucleotides at VDJ recombination sites, implying thymic rearrangement abnormalities. In all four CD4+ subsets, TCRB CDR3 length was moderately but significantly shorter in type 1 diabetes patients.

Sequencing input: naive CD4+ T cells from blood. Explained via the paper, the cell subset or site label denotes: true naive CD4+ T cells. The source of this sequence is a woman under 40 with type 1 diabetes. The rearranged segments are TRBV15 and TRBJ2-7, with 8 middle bases fitting TRBD2. The DNA sequence is given as TGTGCCACCAGCAGGGGACTAGACTACGAGCAGTACTTC. It translates as CATSRGLDYEQYF.